One and the same sample provided the 3 T cell receptor beta chains below, sequenced in a study of T-cell memory formation after mild COVID-19. One entry per CDR3 protein, called by TCRdb with MiXCR from the 5' RACE reads. The sample yields roughly 410,000 distinct CDR3 sequences, more than 20% seen once. Sequencing was done on a sample of PBMCs or a T cell subset sorted from them (not recorded which). The receptors derive from an adult woman who had mild COVID-19 (a few samples of this study predate the infection). Cell type and time point are not known.

This clonotype came up a few times. Written as DNA, the CDR3 is TGCGCCAGCAGCCAAAAGTACACTAGCGGGAGTCACGAGCAGTACTTC. It specifies CASSQKYTSGSHEQYF. The rearrangement uses TRBV4-3 and TRBJ2-7; 11 positions agree with TRBD2. Unmatched junction bases numbered 8, after V lost 2 bases and J lost 5 bases. This CDR3 is built from 16 residues. Germline lookup yields CDR1 LGHNA and CDR2 YSLEER.

At least ten counts were recorded for this clonotype. The chain couples TRBV7-2 to TRBJ2-2, with TRBD1 matching over 7 bases. The trim removed 4 bases at V and 1 base at J, leaving 6 bases unmatched. The CDR3 is 16 amino acids. Germline lookup yields CDR1 SGHTA and CDR2 FQGNSA. The CDR3 loop is CASSSPGQLNTGELFF. Written as DNA, the CDR3 is TGTGCCAGCAGCTCCCCGGGACAGCTGAACACCGGGGAGCTGTTTTTT.

This clonotype was picked up a small number of times. The chain combines TRBV25-1 with TRBJ2-7; TRBD2 is a possible D gene (6 bases). CDR1 and CDR2 from the germline V gene are MGHDK and SYGVNS. The CDR3 is 14 residues long. Trimming removed 7 bases at V and 9 bases at J, with 22 bases between. CDR3 bases: TGTGCCAGCACAACTGGGGGGAGGCAGGTCGGGCAGTACTTC. This encodes CASTTGGRQVGQYF.